A selection of T cell receptor beta chains follows, all from one sample in a study of regulatory T cells in long-lasting Graves disease. TCRdb fed the multiplex PCR reads into MiXCR, producing one record per CDR3 protein. The sample gives hundreds of thousands of distinct CDR3 sequences, less than 25% of which show up once; 7.8% is in the top ten. Here the sequenced sample was peripheral blood mononuclear cells (PBMCs), taken when the disease was refractory, from a patient treated with antithyroid drugs. The receptors stem from a female donor with Graves disease. Each CDR3 is given with its conserved first and last residue. D genes are given only for firm matches. Not every row has a clone size; where given, it reads once, few, many or a size class.

TRBD2	TRBV20-1	TRBJ2-2	16	-	TGCAGTGCTAGAGCCCCAGCGGGAGGGGGAACCGGGGAGCTGTTTTTT	CSARAPAGGGTGELFF
TRBD1	TRBV11-2	TRBJ2-7	13	many	TGTGCCAGCAGCTCGGGACAGGGCTCCGAGCAGTACTTC	CASSSGQGSEQYF
-	TRBV24-1	TRBJ2-7	13	-	TGTGCCACCAGCGCACAGGGAGTCCACGAGCAGTACTTC	CATSAQGVHEQYF
TRBD1	TRBV5-5	TRBJ2-6	16	few	TGTGCCAGCAGACGAGGGGGCCTCTCTGGGGCCAACGTCCTGACTTTC	CASRRGGLSGANVLTF
-	TRBV3-1	TRBJ1-6	15	-	TGTGCCAGCAGCCAAGGGTCGAACATTAATTCACCCCTCCACTTT	CASSQGSNINSPLHF
-	TRBV7-2	TRBJ1-5	14	-	TGTGCCAGCAGCTTAGCGGGACTAAATCAGCCCCAGCATTTT	CASSLAGLNQPQHF
-	TRBV9	TRBJ1-3	16	-	TGTGCCAGCAGCGTAGGTTCGAGTCCCTCTGGAAACACCATATATTTT	CASSVGSSPSGNTIYF
TRBD2	TRBV2	TRBJ2-2	15	few	TGTGCCAGCAGCCGGACTAGCCGGGACTCCGGGGAGCTGTTTTTT	CASSRTSRDSGELFF
-	TRBV2	TRBJ2-1	14	once	TGTGCCAGCAGAGTAGGGACTTTAGTGGATGAGCAGTTCTTC	CASRVGTLVDEQFF
-	TRBV7-2	TRBJ2-7	15	-	TGTGCCAGCAGCTTAGCGCCTCTAGCGAGGGGAGAGCAGTACTTC	CASSLAPLARGEQYF
TRBD1	TRBV5-1	TRBJ1-1	13	medium-sized	TGTGCCAGCTCACCAGACAGGGGCACTGAAGCTTTCTTT	CASSPDRGTEAFF
-	TRBV13	TRBJ1-3	13	once	TGTGCCAGCAGCTTCCGGACTGGAAACACCATATATTTT	CASSFRTGNTIYF
TRBD1	TRBV20-1	TRBJ2-7	16	many	TGCAGTGCTGCTATTCCGGCGGGACAGGGGGCCGACGAGCAGTACTTC	CSAAIPAGQGADEQYF
-	TRBV2	TRBJ1-5	13	many	TGTGCCAGCAGTGTGAATCTCAATCAGCCCCAGCATTTT	CASSVNLNQPQHF
-	TRBV11-2	TRBJ1-2	16	many	TGTGCCAGCAGCTCACCCACCGTCGGGACCCCCTATGGCTACACCTTC	CASSSPTVGTPYGYTF
-	TRBV7-8	TRBJ2-1	14	few	TGTGCCAGCAGCCCCAGACGGATATACAATGAGCAGTTCTTC	CASSPRRIYNEQFF
TRBD1	TRBV6-1	TRBJ2-7	15	many	TGTGCCAGCAGTAATCCGGGACAGGGAGTCTACGAGCAGTACTTC	CASSNPGQGVYEQYF
-	TRBV2	TRBJ1-2	12	many	TGTGCCAGCGGGGCAGCTAACTATGGCTACACCTTC	CASGAANYGYTF